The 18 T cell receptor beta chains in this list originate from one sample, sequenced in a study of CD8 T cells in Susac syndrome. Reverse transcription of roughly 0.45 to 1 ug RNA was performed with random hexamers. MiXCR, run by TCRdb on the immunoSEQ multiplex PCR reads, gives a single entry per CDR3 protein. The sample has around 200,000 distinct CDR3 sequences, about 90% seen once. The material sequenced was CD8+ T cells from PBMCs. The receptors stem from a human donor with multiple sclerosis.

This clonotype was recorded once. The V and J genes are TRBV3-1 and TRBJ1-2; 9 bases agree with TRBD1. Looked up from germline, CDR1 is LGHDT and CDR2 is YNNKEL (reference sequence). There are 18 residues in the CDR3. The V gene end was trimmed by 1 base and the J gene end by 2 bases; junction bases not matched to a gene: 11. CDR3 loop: CASSQVGPGDRENYGYTF. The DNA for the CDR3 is TGTGCCAGCAGCCAAGTCGGTCCCGGGGACAGGGAAAACTATGGCTACACCTTC.

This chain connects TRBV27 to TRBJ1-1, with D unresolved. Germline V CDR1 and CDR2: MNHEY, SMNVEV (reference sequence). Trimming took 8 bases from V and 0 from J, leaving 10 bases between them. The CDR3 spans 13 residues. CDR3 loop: CASARRLNTEAFF. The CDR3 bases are TGTGCCAGCGCTAGACGGTTGAACACTGAAGCTTTCTTT.

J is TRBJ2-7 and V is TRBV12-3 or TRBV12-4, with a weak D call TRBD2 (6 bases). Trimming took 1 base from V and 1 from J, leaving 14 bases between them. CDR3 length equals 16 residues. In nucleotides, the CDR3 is TGTGCCAGCAGTTTAGTCGGGGGTTCATGGTCCTACGAGCAGTACTTC. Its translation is CASSLVGGSWSYEQYF.

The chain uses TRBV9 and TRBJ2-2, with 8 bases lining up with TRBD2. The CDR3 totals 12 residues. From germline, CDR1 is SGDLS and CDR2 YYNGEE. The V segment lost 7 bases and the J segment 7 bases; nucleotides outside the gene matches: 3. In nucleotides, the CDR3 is TGTGCCAGCGGGACTAGTAGCGGGGAGCTGTTTTTT. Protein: CASGTSSGELFF. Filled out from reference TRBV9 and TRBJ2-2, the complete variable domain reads DSGVTQTPKHLITATGQRVTLRCSPRSGDLSVYWYQQSLDQGLQFLIQYYNGEERAKGNILERFSAQQFPDLHSELNLSSLELGDSALYFCASGTSSGELFFGEGSRLTVL.

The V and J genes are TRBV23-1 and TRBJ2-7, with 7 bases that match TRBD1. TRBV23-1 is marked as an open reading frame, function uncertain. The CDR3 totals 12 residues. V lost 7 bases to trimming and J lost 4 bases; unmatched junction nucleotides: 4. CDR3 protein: CASKGQVYEQYF. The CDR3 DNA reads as TGCGCCAGCAAAGGACAGGTTTACGAGCAGTACTTC.

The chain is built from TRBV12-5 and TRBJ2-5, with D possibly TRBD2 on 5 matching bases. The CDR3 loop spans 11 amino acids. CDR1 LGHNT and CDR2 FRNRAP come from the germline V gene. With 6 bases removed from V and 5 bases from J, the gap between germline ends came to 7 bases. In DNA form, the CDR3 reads TGTGCTAGTGGGGAGGAGGAGACCCAGTACTTC. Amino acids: CASGEEETQYF.

This CDR3 is CASSGDTQYF. The CDR3 bases are TGTGCCAGCTCCGGAGATACGCAGTATTTT. This chain joins TRBV18 and TRBJ2-3; D is undetermined. CDR3 length: 10 residues. Germline loops: CDR1 KGHSH, CDR2 LQKENI. The germline V and J ends were trimmed by 6 bases and 5 bases, with 3 bases remaining between them. The variable domain in full, with the rest retrieved from reference TRBV18 and TRBJ2-3, is NAGVMQNPRHLVRRRGQEARLRCSPMKGHSHVYWYRQLPEEGLKFMVYLQKENIIDESGMPKERFSAEFPKEGPSILRIQQVVRGDSAAYFCASSGDTQYFGPGTRLTVL.

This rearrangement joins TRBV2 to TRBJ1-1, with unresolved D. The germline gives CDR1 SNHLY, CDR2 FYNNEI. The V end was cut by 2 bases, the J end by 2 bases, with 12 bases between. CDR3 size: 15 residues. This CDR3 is CASSEWVEPNTEAFF. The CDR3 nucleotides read TGTGCCAGCAGTGAATGGGTAGAGCCCAACACTGAAGCTTTCTTT.

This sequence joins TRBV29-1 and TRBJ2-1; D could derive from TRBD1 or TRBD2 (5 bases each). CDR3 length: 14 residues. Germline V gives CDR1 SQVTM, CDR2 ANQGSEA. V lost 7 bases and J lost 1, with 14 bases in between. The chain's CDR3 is CSAEGSHSYNEQFF. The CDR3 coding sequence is TGCAGCGCCGAGGGGTCTCATTCCTACAATGAGCAGTTCTTC.

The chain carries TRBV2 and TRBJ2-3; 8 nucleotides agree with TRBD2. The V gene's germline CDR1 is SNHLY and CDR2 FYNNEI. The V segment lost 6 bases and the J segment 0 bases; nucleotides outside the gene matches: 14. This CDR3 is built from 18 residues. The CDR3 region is CASSDWTAGGPSTDTQYF. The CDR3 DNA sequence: TGTGCCAGCAGCGATTGGACTGCGGGGGGTCCTAGCACAGATACGCAGTATTTT.

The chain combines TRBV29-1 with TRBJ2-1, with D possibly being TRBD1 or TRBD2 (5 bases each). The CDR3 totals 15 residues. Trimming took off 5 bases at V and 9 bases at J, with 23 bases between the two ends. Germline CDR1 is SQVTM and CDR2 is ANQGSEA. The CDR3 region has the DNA TGCAGCGTTCCTCATGGTAGGGGAGAAGGGTTTGAGCAGTTCTTC. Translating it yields CSVPHGRGEGFEQFF.

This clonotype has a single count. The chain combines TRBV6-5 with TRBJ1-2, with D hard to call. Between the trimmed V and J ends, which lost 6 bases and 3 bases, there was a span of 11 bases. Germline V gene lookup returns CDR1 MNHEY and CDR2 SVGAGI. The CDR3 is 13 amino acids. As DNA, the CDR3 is TGTGCCAGCAGCCCCGGTCTCGACTATGGCTACACCTTC. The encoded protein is CASSPGLDYGYTF.

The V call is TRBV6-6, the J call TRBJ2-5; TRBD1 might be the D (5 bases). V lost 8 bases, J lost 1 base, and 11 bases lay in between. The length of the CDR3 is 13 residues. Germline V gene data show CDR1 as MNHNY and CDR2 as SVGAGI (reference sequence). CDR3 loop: CASLRQGQETQYF. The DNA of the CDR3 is TGTGCCAGCCTCCGCCAGGGCCAAGAGACCCAGTACTTC.

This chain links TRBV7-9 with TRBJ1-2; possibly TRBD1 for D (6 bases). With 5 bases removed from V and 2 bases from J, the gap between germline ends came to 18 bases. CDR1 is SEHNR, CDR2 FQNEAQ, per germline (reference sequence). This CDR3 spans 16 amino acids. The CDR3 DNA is TGTGCCAGCAGCAACCGGCAGGACAGCGCAAACTATGGCTACACCTTC. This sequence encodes CASSNRQDSANYGYTF.

The CDR3 bases are TGTGCCTGGAGGGGGGGTTATAGCTCCTACAATGAGCAGTTCTTC. Protein product: CAWRGGYSSYNEQFF. This chain joins TRBV30 and TRBJ2-1; a possible D gene is TRBD2 (6 bases). The CDR3 runs 15 residues. V was clipped by 3 bases and J by 0 bases, with 12 bases between them. The germline V gene encodes CDR1 GTSNPN and CDR2 SVGIG (reference sequence).

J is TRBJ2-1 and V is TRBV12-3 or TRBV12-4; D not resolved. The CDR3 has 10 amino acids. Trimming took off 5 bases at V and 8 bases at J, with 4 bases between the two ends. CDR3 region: CASSLHEQFF. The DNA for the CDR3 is TGTGCCAGCAGTCTACATGAGCAGTTCTTC.

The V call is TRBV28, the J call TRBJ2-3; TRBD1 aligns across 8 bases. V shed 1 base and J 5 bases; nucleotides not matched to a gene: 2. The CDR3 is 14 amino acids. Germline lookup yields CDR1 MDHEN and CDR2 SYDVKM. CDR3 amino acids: CASSLSGGGDTQYF. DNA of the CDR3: TGTGCCAGCAGTTTATCAGGGGGCGGAGATACGCAGTATTTT.

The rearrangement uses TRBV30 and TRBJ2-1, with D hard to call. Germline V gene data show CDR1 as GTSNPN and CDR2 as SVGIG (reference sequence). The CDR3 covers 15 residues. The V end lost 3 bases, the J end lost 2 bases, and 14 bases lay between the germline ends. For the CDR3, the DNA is TGTGCCTGGAGGATCGACGGATACCCCTACAATGAGCAGTTCTTC. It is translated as CAWRIDGYPYNEQFF.